This passage covers 6 T cell receptor beta chains from one sample sequenced in a study of identical twins. TCRdb fed the 5' RACE reads into MiXCR, producing one record per CDR3 protein. Of 270,000 or so distinct CDR3 sequences listed, roughly 8.7% were seen once; the top ten hold roughly 3%. These same records also appear under a second study, on yellow fever vaccine responses in identical twins.

Sequenced: CD8+ T cells sorted from blood. The receptors originated from a woman between 18 and 29 years old in good health.

This clonotype was seen a few times. J is TRBJ2-1 and V is TRBV7-9; D gene ambiguous. The germline CDR1 and CDR2 sequences are SEHNR and FQNEAQ (reference sequence). This CDR3 is 12 amino acids long. V shed 5 bases and J shed 9 bases, with 11 bases lying between them. Here the CDR3 DNA reads TGTGCCAGCAGCGACCGGTTTGTTGAGCAGTTCTTC. It is translated as CASSDRFVEQFF.

The chain links TRBV11-2 to TRBJ2-7, with TRBD2 as a possible D gene (6 bases). V was clipped by 6 bases and J by 4 bases, with 13 bases between them. CDR1 is SGHAT, CDR2 FQNNGV, per germline. This CDR3 contains 13 residues. The CDR3 sequence is CASRQEGPYEQYF. CDR3 in DNA: TGTGCCAGCAGACAGGAGGGGCCATACGAGCAGTACTTC.

This clonotype was counted only a few times. Here the CDR3 reads CASSFKGGVNEQFF. In nucleotides, the CDR3 is TGTGCCAGCAGTTTTAAGGGGGGGGTAAATGAGCAGTTCTTC. The chain links TRBV12-3 or TRBV12-4 to TRBJ2-1; maybe TRBD2 (7 bases). The germline V and J ends were trimmed by 3 bases and 7 bases, with 13 bases remaining between them. CDR3 length equals 14 residues.

This clonotype was seen ten or more times. The genes are TRBV4-1 and TRBJ1-1; D ambiguous. The CDR3 runs 13 residues. The germline CDR1 and CDR2 sequences are MGHRA and YSYEKL. V gave up 1 base and J gave up 5 bases, with 8 bases separating them. CDR3 sequence: CASSQVRVTEAFF. The CDR3 DNA reads as TGCGCCAGCAGCCAAGTGCGGGTGACTGAAGCTTTCTTT.

The chain combines TRBV29-1 with TRBJ2-2, with a possible D match to TRBD1 (6 bases). Germline V gene lookup returns CDR1 SQVTM and CDR2 ANQGSEA. Trimming removed 5 bases at V and 5 bases at J, with 9 bases between. CDR3 length: 12 amino acids. The chain's CDR3 is CSVIQGTGELFF. The CDR3 region has the DNA TGCAGCGTTATACAGGGTACCGGGGAGCTGTTTTTT.

This clonotype was detected a few times. CDR3 region: CASSLGQVGTEAFF. The CDR3 DNA reads as TGTGCCAGCAGCTTGGGACAAGTGGGGACTGAAGCTTTCTTT. This sequence joins TRBV5-8 and TRBJ1-1; D is ambiguous. The ends were cut back, 0 bases at V and 5 bases at J, with 11 bases in the middle. This CDR3 comprises 14 residues. Germline V gives CDR1 SGHTS, CDR2 YDEGEE.